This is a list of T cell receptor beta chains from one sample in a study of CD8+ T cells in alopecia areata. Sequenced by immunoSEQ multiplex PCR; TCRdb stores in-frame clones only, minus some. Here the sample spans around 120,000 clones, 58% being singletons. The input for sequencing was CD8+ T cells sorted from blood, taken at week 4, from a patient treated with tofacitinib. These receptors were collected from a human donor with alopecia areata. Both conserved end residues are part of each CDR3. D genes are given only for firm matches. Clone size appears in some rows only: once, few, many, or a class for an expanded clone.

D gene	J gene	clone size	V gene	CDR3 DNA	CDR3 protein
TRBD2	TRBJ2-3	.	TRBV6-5	TGTGCCAGCGGGGGAGGGACGTCTAGCACAGATACGCAGTATTTT	CASGGGTSSTDTQYF
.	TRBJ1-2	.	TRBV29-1	TGCAGCGTCCCTCCTACAGAGTCTAACTATGGCTACACCTTC	CSVPPTESNYGYTF
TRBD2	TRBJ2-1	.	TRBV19	TGTGCCAGTAGTATAGATTCGGGGGGGCGAGGGAATGAGCAGTTCTTC	CASSIDSGGRGNEQFF
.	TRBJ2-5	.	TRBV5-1	TGCGCCAGCAGCGGGCAGGAAGAGACCCAGTACTTC	CASSGQEETQYF
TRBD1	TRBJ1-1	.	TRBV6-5	TGTGCCAGCAGTTACTCACCTCGGACAGGGAACACTGAAGCTTTCTTT	CASSYSPRTGNTEAFF
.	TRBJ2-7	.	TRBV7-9	TGTGCCAGCAGCTTAGTCGGGCGGGGAACCACCTACGAGCAGTACTTC	CASSLVGRGTTYEQYF
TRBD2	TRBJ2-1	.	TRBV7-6	TGTGCCAGCAGCGAACTAGCGGGGGATTCCTACAATGAGCAGTTCTTC	CASSELAGDSYNEQFF
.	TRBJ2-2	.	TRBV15	TGTGCCACCAGCAGAGACAGTTCGAACACCGGGGAGCTGTTTTTT	CATSRDSSNTGELFF
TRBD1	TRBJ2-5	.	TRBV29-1	TGCAGCGTTGAGGCGGACAGGTATTTGGAGACCCAGTACTTC	CSVEADRYLETQYF
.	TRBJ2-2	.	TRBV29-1	TGCAGCGTCGCAGGGGACACCGGGGAGCTGTTTTTT	CSVAGDTGELFF
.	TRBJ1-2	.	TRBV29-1	TGCAGCGCAGACAGCCTAGGTGGCTACACCTTC	CSADSLGGYTF
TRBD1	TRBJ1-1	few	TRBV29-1	TGCAGCGTTGAACTGGGGGACAGGGGCACTGAAGCTTTCTTT	CSVELGDRGTEAFF
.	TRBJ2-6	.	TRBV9	TGTGCCAGCAGCGTGTCTCCGGTCGGGGCCAACGTCCTGACTTTC	CASSVSPVGANVLTF
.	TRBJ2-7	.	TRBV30	TGTGCCTGGAGTCAGAACAGGGAGCAGTACTTC	CAWSQNREQYF
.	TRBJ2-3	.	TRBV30	TGTGCCTGGATTTGGGGGACAGATACGCAGTATTTT	CAWIWGTDTQYF
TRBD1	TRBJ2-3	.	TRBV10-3	TGTGCCATCAGTCTTTCATCAGGGGGACAGGAGGGAGATACGCAGTATTTT	CAISLSSGGQEGDTQYF
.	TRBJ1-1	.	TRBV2	TGTGCCAGCAGTGAAGGAGCAGGTTGGAACACTGAAGCTTTCTTT	CASSEGAGWNTEAFF
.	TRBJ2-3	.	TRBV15	TGTGCCACCAGCAGAGCCACTATGCGGCATACGCAGTATTTT	CATSRATMRHTQYF
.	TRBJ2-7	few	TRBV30	TGTGCCTGGAGTGTACTCCCAGGCTACGAGCAGTACTTC	CAWSVLPGYEQYF
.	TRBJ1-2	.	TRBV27	TGTGCCAGCAGTTCCCTTCAGGGGACCTATGGCTACACCTTC	CASSSLQGTYGYTF
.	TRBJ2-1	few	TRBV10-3	TGTGCCGTCAAACTACAGGGTAATGAGCAGTTCTTC	CAVKLQGNEQFF
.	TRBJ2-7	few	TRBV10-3	TGTGCCATCAGTGAAAGGGAAACCGGCTACGAGCAGTACTTC	CAISERETGYEQYF
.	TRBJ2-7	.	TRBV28	TGTGCCAGCAGTACCCGGGTCTCAAGCTCCTACGAGCAGTACTTC	CASSTRVSSSYEQYF
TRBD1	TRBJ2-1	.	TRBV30	TGTGCCTGGGCGAACGACAGGGATGAGCAGTTCTTC	CAWANDRDEQFF
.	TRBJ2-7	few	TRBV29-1	TGCAGCGTTGATGCCAGGGGCTACGAGCAGTACTTC	CSVDARGYEQYF
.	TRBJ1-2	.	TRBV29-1	TGCAGCGTCTCCCAGCAGGGAGACTATGGCTACACCTTC	CSVSQQGDYGYTF
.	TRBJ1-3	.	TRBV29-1	TGCAGCGCGATAGGGTGGAACTCTGGAAACACCATATATTTT	CSAIGWNSGNTIYF
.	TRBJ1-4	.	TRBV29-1	TGCAGCGTTGGGACGGCCATTGAAAAACTGTTTTTT	CSVGTAIEKLFF
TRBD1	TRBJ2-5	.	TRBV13	TGTGCCAGCAGCTTATCCTTGACGACAGGGGGTTGGGAGACCCAGTACTTC	CASSLSLTTGGWETQYF
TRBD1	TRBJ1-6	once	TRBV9	TGTGCCAGCAGCGCCGGGACAGTTGATTCACCCCTCCACTTT	CASSAGTVDSPLHF
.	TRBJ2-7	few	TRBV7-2	TGTGCCAGCAGCTTTGGGCAGGGCTACGAGCAGTACTTC	CASSFGQGYEQYF
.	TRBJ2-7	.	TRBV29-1	TGCAGCGTGGACCGGGACAACTCCTACGAGCAGTACTTC	CSVDRDNSYEQYF
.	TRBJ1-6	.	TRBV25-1	TGTGCCAGCAGTGAATATCTGAATTCACCCCTCCACTTT	CASSEYLNSPLHF
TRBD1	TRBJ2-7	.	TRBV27	TGTGCCAGCAGTAAAATCACAGGGGTGCAGTACTTC	CASSKITGVQYF